What follows are 18 T cell receptor beta chains derived from one specimen sequenced in a study of CD8 T cells in ankylosing spondylitis. TCRdb independently ran MiXCR on the 5' RACE reads; one entry per CDR3 protein. The sample has under 200,000 distinct CDR3 sequences; around a tenth are singletons. Input material: blood, either unsorted or a sorted T cell fraction (not recorded which). Receptors originate from a male donor with ankylosing spondylitis or in good health (not recorded which).

Ten or more counts support this clonotype. J is TRBJ1-6 and V is TRBV6-5; D unclear. The CDR3 loop spans 17 amino acids. Germline CDR1 MNHEY, CDR2 SVGAGI. Trimming shortened V by 4 bases and J by 0 bases, and 13 bases separated the two germline ends. Written as DNA, the CDR3 is TGTGCCAGCAGTTCCGGGCGGTTCAGCTCCTATAATTCACCCCTCCACTTT. Protein sequence: CASSSGRFSSYNSPLHF.

The sample holds many counts of this clonotype. This chain joins TRBV29-1 and TRBJ2-7; 8 nucleotides line up with TRBD2. Germline CDR1 reads SQVTM; CDR2 reads ANQGSEA. V shed 4 bases and J 6 bases; nucleotides not matched to a gene: 5. This CDR3 spans 12 amino acids. The CDR3 nucleotides are TGCAGCGTTGTAGCGGGGTCCCTCGAGCAGTACTTC. Amino acids: CSVVAGSLEQYF.

V is TRBV12-3 or TRBV12-4 and J is TRBJ1-1; maybe TRBD1 (5 bases). Trimming shortened V by 6 bases and J by 10 bases, and 18 bases separated the two germline ends. This CDR3 has 13 amino acids. This CDR3 is CASSLGGSGIAFF. CDR3 nucleotides: TGTGCCAGCAGCCTGGGGGGATCAGGGATAGCTTTCTTT.

There are many counts of this clonotype. V usage is TRBV6-1 and J usage is TRBJ2-5, with 13 bases lining up with TRBD2. The CDR3 covers 17 residues. Trimming took 5 bases from V and 3 from J; bases not matched to a gene: 9. The germline gives CDR1 MNHNS, CDR2 SASEGT. The DNA for the CDR3 is TGTGCCAGCAGTCCGACTAGCGGGAGGACCGCAAAAGAGACCCAGTACTTC. Translating gives CASSPTSGRTAKETQYF.

The rearrangement uses TRBV6-5 and TRBJ2-7; no definite D call. Germline V CDR1 and CDR2: MNHEY, SVGAGI. V lost 6 bases and J lost 9, with 15 bases in between. The CDR3 is 12 amino acids. CDR3 DNA sequence: TGTGCCAGCAGCGGCGATAGGCTAGGGCAGTACTTC. This sequence encodes CASSGDRLGQYF.

This clonotype occurred many times. The J gene is TRBJ2-7, the V gene TRBV5-1, with D possibly being TRBD1 (6 bases). CDR1 is SGHRS and CDR2 is YFSETQ in the germline V gene. The CDR3 is made up of 15 amino acids. Trimming took off 0 bases at V and 3 bases at J, with 13 bases between the two ends. CDR3 sequence (DNA): TGCGCCAGCAGCTTGGAAGGGCAGGGGTTCTACGAGCAGTACTTC. The encoded protein is CASSLEGQGFYEQYF.

This clonotype was counted many times. CDR3 sequence: CAISRQGTGQPQHF. The CDR3 DNA follows: TGTGCCATCAGCCGACAGGGGACGGGTCAGCCCCAGCATTTT. V is TRBV10-3 and J is TRBJ1-5, with TRBD1 matching 8 bases. Germline V lookup: CDR1 ENHRY, CDR2 SYGVKD. This CDR3 is built from 14 residues. Unmatched junction bases numbered 7, after V lost 6 bases and J lost 6 bases.

The chain links TRBV20-1 to TRBJ2-3, with D perhaps matching TRBD2 (6 bases). The CDR3 covers 13 residues. Trimming pared 3 bases from V and 4 bases from J, leaving 11 bases between. The germline gives CDR1 DFQATT, CDR2 SNEGSKA (reference sequence). The CDR3 loop is CSASGGRADTQYF. CDR3 nucleotide sequence: TGCAGTGCTAGCGGGGGAAGGGCAGATACGCAGTATTTT.

This clonotype was counted at least ten times. V usage is TRBV5-1 and J usage is TRBJ2-7; 8 bases line up with TRBD1. The CDR3 length is 15 residues. Germline-derived CDR1 and CDR2 are SGHRS and YFSETQ. V lost 0 bases to trimming and J lost 5 bases; unmatched junction nucleotides: 7. CDR3 sequence (DNA): TGCGCCAGCAGCTTGGACGGACAGGGAACGAACGAGCAGTACTTC. This codes for CASSLDGQGTNEQYF.

This clonotype was detected ten times or more. V and J are TRBV21-1 and TRBJ1-5; the table's D call TRBD1 went unverified against the DNA. TRBV21-1 is shown as a pseudogene. The CDR3 extends over 17 amino acids. Here the CDR3 DNA reads TGTGCCAGCAGCAAAGCTAAGGGGCCGGGGAGCAATCAGCCCCAGCATTTT. Translating gives CASSKAKGPGSNQPQHF.

The rearrangement joins TRBV7-9 to TRBJ2-3; no clear D. From germline, CDR1 is SEHNR and CDR2 FQNEAQ (reference sequence). Between the trimmed V and J ends, which lost 8 bases and 2 bases, there was a span of 11 bases. This CDR3 has 13 amino acids. The CDR3 loop reads CASLAWDTDTQYF. In DNA form, the CDR3 reads TGTGCCAGCCTGGCCTGGGACACAGATACGCAGTATTTT.

V usage is TRBV11-3 and J usage is TRBJ2-7; D gene unclear. The CDR3 is 13 residues long. V lost 8 bases, J lost 0 bases, and 11 bases lay in between. Germline CDR1 reads SGHNT; CDR2 reads YENEEA. CDR3 nucleotide sequence: TGTGCCAGCGGCAGGCCCCCCTCCTACGAGCAGTACTTC. Its translation: CASGRPPSYEQYF. The full variable domain, its missing parts supplied by reference TRBV11-3 and TRBJ2-7, is EAGVVQSPRYKIIEKKQPVAFWCNPISGHNTLYWYLQNLGQGPELLIRYENEEAVDDSQLPKDRFSAERLKGVDSTLKIQPAELGDSAVYLCASGRPPSYEQYFGPGTRLTVT.

The sample holds many counts of this clonotype. The chain employs TRBV5-6 and TRBJ2-7, with D hard to call. The V end lost 2 bases, the J end lost 0 bases, and 9 bases lay between the germline ends. Germline V gene lookup returns CDR1 SGHDT and CDR2 YYEEEE. This CDR3 spans 14 amino acids. Here the CDR3 DNA reads TGTGCCAGCAGCTTTTCCCCTAGCTCCTACGAGCAGTACTTC. Amino acid sequence: CASSFSPSSYEQYF.

This clonotype was counted once. The genes are TRBV7-2 and TRBJ2-2; 8 bases match TRBD1. The V segment lost 5 bases and the J segment 4 bases; nucleotides outside the gene matches: 12. The CDR3 has 17 residues. CDR1 SGHTA and CDR2 FQGNSA come from the germline V gene. DNA of the CDR3: TGTGCCAGCAGCGTACCCGACAGGGGTTCTGGCACCGGGGAGCTGTTTTTT. Translated: CASSVPDRGSGTGELFF.

This clonotype was recorded at least ten times. The CDR3 DNA reads TGTGCCACCAGCAGAGCTCCTTATTCCGGGACTAGCATGAATGAGCAGTTCTTC. Protein: CATSRAPYSGTSMNEQFF. The J gene is TRBJ2-1, the V gene TRBV15; 9 nucleotides agree with TRBD2. Germline-derived CDR1 and CDR2 are LNHNV and YYDKDF (reference sequence). V was pared by 1 base and J by 7 bases, with 14 bases of the junction left unmatched. This CDR3 has 18 residues.

This clonotype came up many times. The J gene is TRBJ2-1, the V gene TRBV25-1, with TRBD1 as a possible D gene (5 bases). Germline-derived CDR1 and CDR2 are MGHDK and SYGVNS. This CDR3 is built from 15 residues. The germline V and J ends were trimmed by 5 bases and 0 bases, with 11 bases remaining between them. The chain's CDR3 is CASSKDSSSYNEQFF. Written as DNA, the CDR3 is TGTGCCAGCAGTAAAGACAGCAGCTCCTACAATGAGCAGTTCTTC.

About this clonotype itself: A single base separates this from a much larger clone, so it may be a read error. The V gene is TRBV5-1, the J gene TRBJ1-1; no clear D. V lost 0 bases and J lost 4, with 10 bases in between. CDR1 is SGHRS and CDR2 is YFSETQ in the germline V gene. The CDR3 contains 14 residues. CDR3 loop: CASSLDDMPTEAFF. The CDR3 DNA reads as TGCGCCAGCAGCTTGGACGACATGCCCACTGAAGCTTTCTTT.

This clonotype was seen more than once but under ten times. CDR3 in amino acids: CASSLAIGLADTQYF. DNA of the CDR3: TGCGCCAGCAGCTTGGCCATTGGGCTGGCAGATACGCAGTATTTT. The rearrangement joins TRBV5-1 to TRBJ2-3; D is unclear. The germline CDR1 and CDR2 sequences are SGHRS and YFSETQ. The CDR3 covers 15 residues. Trimming cost V 0 bases and J 4 bases, with 12 bases left between them.